A selection of T cell receptor beta chains follows, all from one sample in a study of blood T cell repertoires in COVID-19. Some clones are missing from TCRdb's copy, which holds only in-frame ones; the method was immunoSEQ multiplex PCR. The sample has more than 120,000 clones, about 91% seen once; the top ten hold approximately 0.98%. Material for sequencing was peripheral blood. The receptors shown here come from a woman between 50 and 59 years old with acute or convalescent COVID-19. The CDR3 runs from the conserved cysteine through the conserved F or W. Each record gives: clone size, D gene, J gene, V gene, CDR3 DNA, CDR3 protein. The D gene is left open where the match is weak. Size tells how often a clone was seen (once, few, many) or the class of an expanded clone, and some rows leave it out.

>.|.|TRBJ2-2|TRBV23-1
TGCGCCAGCAGTCAGGGAACAGGTAACACCGGGGAGCTGTTTTTT
CASSQGTGNTGELFF
>.|TRBD2|TRBJ2-1|TRBV18
TGTGCCAGCTCACTTGCGTACGGGACTAGCGGTTACAATGAGCAGTTCTTC
CASSLAYGTSGYNEQFF
>.|.|TRBJ1-1|TRBV11-2
TGTGCCAGCAGCCCCCGGGGGAACGAAGCTTTCTTT
CASSPRGNEAFF
>once|.|TRBJ1-2|TRBV7-2
TGTGCCAGCAGCCCTCGGGCAGGGATTAACTATGGCTACACCTTC
CASSPRAGINYGYTF
>few|TRBD2|TRBJ2-2|TRBV4-1
TGCGCCAGCAGCCAAGAAGCGGGGGGCACCGGGGAGCTGTTTTTT
CASSQEAGGTGELFF
>.|TRBD2|TRBJ2-3|TRBV10-1
TGCGCCAGCGGGCCGACTAGCGGGAGTGCAGATACGCAGTATTTT
CASGPTSGSADTQYF
>.|.|TRBJ2-1|TRBV7-9
TGTGCCAGCAGCGACCGACGGAGCTCCTACAATGAGCAGTTCTTC
CASSDRRSSYNEQFF
>.|TRBD1|TRBJ1-2|TRBV5-4
TGTGCCAGCAGCGTTACAGGGGCAGAAACGCGTGGCTACACCTTC
CASSVTGAETRGYTF
>.|.|TRBJ2-2|TRBV4-1
TGCGCCAGCAGCCACGGCAGGGATCTAATCGGGGAGCTGTTTTTT
CASSHGRDLIGELFF
>.|TRBD1|TRBJ2-1|TRBV6-5
TGTGCCAGCAGCTATCCGGACAGGGGAAATGAGCAGTTCTTC
CASSYPDRGNEQFF
>.|TRBD1|TRBJ1-3|TRBV4-1
TGCGCCAGCAGCCAACAAACGGGACAGGCCAAATCCTCTGGAAACACCATATATTTT
CASSQQTGQAKSSGNTIYF
>.|TRBD2|TRBJ2-1|TRBV7-3
TGTGCCAGCTCTTATAGCGGGGGGGCCCATGAGCAGTTCTTC
CASSYSGGAHEQFF
>.|TRBD2|TRBJ2-3|TRBV4-1
TGCGCCAGCAGCCAAGACGCGGCTAGCGGGAAGGACACAGATACGCAGTATTTT
CASSQDAASGKDTDTQYF
>.|TRBD1|TRBJ2-7|TRBV3-1/TRBV3-2
TGTGCCAGCAGCCAAGACAGGGGGCGCTGGGACGAGCAGTACTTC
CASSQDRGRWDEQYF
>once|.|TRBJ1-6|TRBV4-2
TGTGCCAGCAGCCGAGAAGGGGACTCAGATTCACCCCTCCACTTT
CASSREGDSDSPLHF
>.|TRBD1|TRBJ1-2|TRBV28
TGTGCCAGCAGAATCCCCGACAGGGTGCCTGGCTACACCTTC
CASRIPDRVPGYTF
>.|TRBD1|TRBJ2-7|TRBV4-1
TGCGCCAGCAGCCAACGGGACAGTGATTACGAGCAGTACTTC
CASSQRDSDYEQYF
>.|.|TRBJ2-5|TRBV2
TGTGCCAGCAGCCGGGGACTCCAAGAGACCCAGTACTTC
CASSRGLQETQYF
>once|.|TRBJ1-1|TRBV27
TGTGCCAGCAGTTTTAGGGGCAGAATCTCTGAAGCTTTCTTT
CASSFRGRISEAFF
>once|.|TRBJ2-5|TRBV5-4
TGTGCCAGCAGCGGCCGTTTTGAGGAGGGAGAGACCCAGTACTTC
CASSGRFEEGETQYF
>.|TRBD1|TRBJ2-7|TRBV6-2/TRBV6-3
TGTGCCAGCAGTTACGCTGTTGGACAGGGGCTCCTACGAAGGTACGAGCAGTACTTC
CASSYAVGQGLLRRYEQYF
>.|TRBD2|TRBJ2-3|TRBV5-6
TGTGCCAGCAGCGACACCCTAGCGGGGCGCACAGATACGCAGTATTTT
CASSDTLAGRTDTQYF
>once|TRBD2|TRBJ2-7|TRBV4-2
TGTGCCAGCAGCCAGGCACCGAGCGGGGGCACCTACGAGCAGTACTTC
CASSQAPSGGTYEQYF
>.|TRBD1|TRBJ1-5|TRBV18
TGTGCCAGCTCACCAGGAAACAGGGGCAGCAATCAGCCCCAGCATTTT
CASSPGNRGSNQPQHF
>.|.|TRBJ1-1|TRBV6-1
TGTGCCAGCAGTGAAAACTCCGCGGAGACTGAAGCTTTCTTT
CASSENSAETEAFF
>.|.|TRBJ2-1|TRBV5-1
TGCGCCAGCAGCTTGTCCACTAGGTACAATGAGCAGTTCTTC
CASSLSTRYNEQFF
>.|TRBD1|TRBJ1-4|TRBV6-1
TGTGCCAGCAGTGAAGATCCTGGCAGGGGGAATGAAAAACTGTTTTTT
CASSEDPGRGNEKLFF
>.|.|TRBJ2-1|TRBV6-5
TGTGCCAGCAGTTACTCTCCAGGGTTATATGAGCAGTTCTTC
CASSYSPGLYEQFF